This T cell receptor (beta chain) is from a study of cytomegalovirus exposure and HLA in healthy donors. Notes on the study in general: Several of the most significant clusters appeared, in a later analysis, to be linked to common viral pathogens. There were some V segments, including TRBV6-2 and TRBV6-3, excluded as indistinguishable. Later work associated fewer than 20,000 TCR beta sequences with HLA alleles at 0.05 false discovery rate. Accurate HLA-A and HLA-B prediction from TCR beta sequences was reported for most subjects.

Amplification used 60 Vbeta primers and 13 Jbeta primers. Clones were sequenced by immunoSEQ multiplex PCR, and TCRdb holds only the in-frame ones, with some missing. Among some 78,000 clones, 75% to 85% were seen once, and the ten largest hold 32%. The CDR3 has 15 amino acids. V was pared by 6 bases and J by 1 base, with 10 bases between. CDR1 ENHRY and CDR2 SYGVKD come from the germline V gene. Concerning this clone: Antigen: not known.

The sequence was collected from a man in his fifties or sixties in good health and CMV-seropositive. V is TRBV10-3 and J is TRBJ2-6; weak D call: TRBD2 (5 bases). The material sequenced was PBMCs. This CDR3 is CAISLDSSGANVLTF. Written as DNA, the CDR3 is TGTGCCATCAGCCTGGACTCGTCTGGGGCCAACGTCCTGACTTTC.